The next 32 T cell receptor beta chains were all read from a single sample in a study of cytomegalovirus exposure and HLA in healthy donors. 60 Vbeta and 13 Jbeta primers were used in PCR. Assay: immunoSEQ multiplex PCR; the TCRdb copy retains only in-frame clones and omits some. Of roughly 140,000 clones listed, about 80% are singletons. Sequencing input: PBMCs. These receptors originate from a man aged 40-49 years in good health and CMV-seronegative.

The rearrangement links TRBV28 to TRBJ1-5, with 8 bases aligning to TRBD1. The CDR3 runs to 15 residues. CDR1 and CDR2 from the germline V gene are MDHEN and SYDVKM. V shed 2 bases, J shed 2 bases, and the junction held 2 bases outside the gene matches. The CDR3: CASSLAGGGNQPQHF. CDR3 bases: TGTGCCAGCAGTTTAGCAGGGGGCGGCAATCAGCCCCAGCATTTT.

This chain joins TRBV5-3 and TRBJ2-7, with D maybe TRBD1 (6 bases). TRBV5-3 is noted as an ORF with a role that remains uncertain. CDR3 size: 15 residues. With 4 bases removed from V and 5 bases from J, the gap between germline ends came to 19 bases. DNA of the CDR3: TGTGCCAGAAGCCCGGAAGGTCGCAGGGGCCACGAGCAGTACTTC. Protein sequence: CARSPEGRRGHEQYF.

This clone occurred a few times. The rearrangement joins TRBV4-1 to TRBJ2-7; possible D gene TRBD2, 6 bases. Between the trimmed V and J ends, which lost 1 base and 4 bases, there was a span of 8 bases. CDR1 and CDR2 from the germline V gene are MGHRA and YSYEKL. This CDR3 region has 13 residues. The CDR3 bases are TGCGCCAGCAGCCAAGGGGACTTTTACGAGCAGTACTTC. It yields the protein CASSQGDFYEQYF.

This clone has more than one count but fewer than ten. This chain connects TRBV2 to TRBJ2-5; TRBD1 is a possible D gene (5 bases). V dropped 4 bases and J dropped 7 bases, with 13 bases sitting between them. CDR3 length equals 13 residues. The germline V gene encodes CDR1 SNHLY and CDR2 FYNNEI. For the CDR3, the DNA is TGTGCCAGCAGTGTGGACCCAAGGGGGACCCAGTACTTC. This codes for CASSVDPRGTQYF.

CDR3 in DNA: TGCGCCAGCAGCTTGGCCGGAGGGCTTAGCTATGGCTACACCTTC. It translates to CASSLAGGLSYGYTF. V usage is TRBV5-1 and J usage is TRBJ1-2; D not resolved. The CDR3 runs 15 residues. The V and J ends lost 0 bases and 4 bases respectively, with 13 bases between them. CDR1 is SGHRS, CDR2 YFSETQ, per germline.

This clone was detected only a few times. The chain recombines TRBV5-1 with TRBJ1-5, with TRBD1 matching over 9 bases. Germline CDR1 reads SGHRS; CDR2 reads YFSETQ. The CDR3 loop spans 15 amino acids. The V segment lost 5 bases and the J segment 1 base; nucleotides outside the gene matches: 4. CDR3 amino acids: CASRPDRGSNQPQHF. In nucleotides, the CDR3 is TGCGCCAGCAGGCCAGACAGGGGGAGCAATCAGCCCCAGCATTTT.

This sequence joins TRBV6-5 and TRBJ1-3; D is uncertain. CDR3 length: 15 residues. The germline V gene encodes CDR1 MNHEY and CDR2 SVGAGI. V was pared by 6 bases and J by 0 bases, with 12 bases between. CDR3 nucleotides: TGTGCCAGCAGCGAGTCAGGTTACTCTGGAAACACCATATATTTT. As protein: CASSESGYSGNTIYF.

This clone was seen only a few times. This chain uses TRBV28 with TRBJ1-1, with 7 bases lining up with TRBD1. CDR3 length: 14 amino acids. The germline gives CDR1 MDHEN, CDR2 SYDVKM. With 6 bases clipped from V and 4 bases from J, the junction kept 8 bases outside the gene matches. The DNA for the CDR3 is TGTGCCAGCAGAGAGGGGGCCGGGGGCACTGAAGCTTTCTTT. Translated, it gives CASREGAGGTEAFF.

V usage is TRBV5-1 and J usage is TRBJ2-1; TRBD2 matches 12 bases. The germline V gene has CDR1 SGHRS and CDR2 YFSETQ. The CDR3 sequence is 17 residues long. V was clipped by 1 base and J by 4 bases; unmatched bases: 6. DNA for the CDR3: TGCGCCAGCAGCTTGTCGGTACTAGCGGGGGGTTACAATGAGCAGTTCTTC. This gives the protein CASSLSVLAGGYNEQFF.

This rearrangement joins TRBV4-3 to TRBJ2-2; TRBD1 matches 9 bases. V lost 2 bases to trimming and J lost 4 bases; unmatched junction nucleotides: 8. Germline V CDR1 and CDR2: LGHNA, YSLEER. The CDR3 spans 17 residues. CDR3 protein: CASSQWGQGLGTGELFF. The CDR3 region has the DNA TGCGCCAGCAGCCAATGGGGACAGGGACTGGGCACCGGGGAGCTGTTTTTT.

The chain's CDR3 is CASSGDRDYGYTF. The CDR3 region has the DNA TGCGCCAGCAGTGGTGACAGGGACTATGGCTACACCTTC. J is TRBJ1-2 and V is TRBV10-1; 7 bases match TRBD1. CDR1 WNHNN and CDR2 SYGVQD come from the germline V gene (reference sequence). Trimming removed 4 bases from V and 3 bases from J; junction bases left unmatched: 2. The length of the CDR3 is 13 residues.

CDR3 amino acids: CASRVGVSYGYTF. The DNA for the CDR3 is TGTGCCAGCAGGGTGGGAGTTAGCTATGGCTACACCTTC. V usage is TRBV6-6 and J usage is TRBJ1-2; D not resolved. This CDR3 region has 13 residues. CDR1 and CDR2 from the germline V gene are MNHNY and SVGAGI (reference sequence). Trimming took 6 bases from V and 4 from J, leaving 12 bases between them.

The V and J genes are TRBV28 and TRBJ2-5; 11 nucleotides match TRBD2. The CDR3 is 15 residues long. Germline trimming cut 3 bases from V and 7 bases from J; bases unmatched to any gene: 7. CDR1 and CDR2 from the germline V gene are MDHEN and SYDVKM. CDR3 protein: CASSFASGGSGTQYF. In DNA form, the CDR3 reads TGTGCCAGCAGTTTTGCTAGCGGGGGGTCGGGGACCCAGTACTTC. Full variable domain (remainder filled in from reference TRBV28 and TRBJ2-5): DVKVTQSSRYLVKRTGEKVFLECVQDMDHENMFWYRQDPGLGLRLIYFSYDVKMKEKGDIPEGYSVSREKKERFSLILESASTNQTSMYLCASSFASGGSGTQYFGPGTRLLVL.

The J gene is TRBJ2-7, the V gene TRBV2; maybe TRBD1 (5 bases). Per germline, CDR1 SNHLY and CDR2 FYNNEI. The CDR3 runs 14 residues. Trimming left V 3 bases short and J 4 bases short, with 13 bases between. The CDR3 DNA is TGTGCCAGCAGTGAGGGATGGGGCCGGTACGAGCAGTACTTC. This encodes CASSEGWGRYEQYF.

V usage is TRBV13 and J usage is TRBJ1-6; a possible D gene is TRBD1 (5 bases). V gave up 0 bases and J gave up 7 bases, with 16 bases separating them. The germline V gene has CDR1 PRHDT and CDR2 FYEKMQ (reference sequence). CDR3 length equals 17 residues. CDR3: CASSLGGGGLLNSPLHF. The DNA of the CDR3 is TGTGCCAGCAGCTTAGGCGGGGGGGGTCTTCTCAATTCACCCCTCCACTTT.

In this sample, this clone turned up once. J is TRBJ2-2 and V is TRBV11-2, with D maybe TRBD2 (5 bases). Trimming pared 4 bases from V and 2 bases from J, leaving 5 bases between. CDR3 size: 13 residues. Germline CDR1 reads SGHAT; CDR2 reads FQNNGV. CDR3 nucleotides: TGTGCCAGCAGCTGGACTAACACCGGGGAGCTGTTTTTT. The encoded protein is CASSWTNTGELFF.

V is TRBV5-1 and J is TRBJ2-3; TRBD2 aligns across 8 bases. The V segment lost 0 bases and the J segment 10 bases; nucleotides outside the gene matches: 4. Germline CDR1 and CDR2: SGHRS and YFSETQ. The CDR3 covers 13 residues. CDR3 nucleotides: TGCGCCAGCAGCTTGGACGGGGGGGACGCGCAGTATTTT. It encodes CASSLDGGDAQYF.

This clone was seen once. The V call is TRBV25-1, the J call TRBJ2-5; TRBD1 aligns across 8 bases. The J call could be wrong; TRBJ2-7 is a better fit for the DNA end. The CDR3 contains 13 residues. CDR1 and CDR2 (germline): MGHDK, SYGVNS. CDR3 bases: TGTGCCAGCAGCCGGGACAGGCTGCACGAGCAGTACTTC. Protein: CASSRDRLHEQYF.

The V gene is TRBV4-2, the J gene TRBJ2-7, with TRBD1 matching over 11 bases. Germline V gene sequence: CDR1 LGHNA, CDR2 YNFKEQ. The CDR3 sequence is 14 residues long. V was clipped by 4 bases and J by 2 bases; unmatched bases: 1. CDR3 in DNA: TGTGCCAGCAGCCTGGGACAGGGGGCCTACGAGCAGTACTTC. Its translation: CASSLGQGAYEQYF.

V gene TRBV7-8 combines with J gene TRBJ1-5; 9 positions match TRBD1. V trimming: 5 bases; J trimming: 3 bases; junction bases outside the gene matches: 5. Germline values: CDR1 SGHVS, CDR2 FQNEAQ. The CDR3 is 15 amino acids. The CDR3 DNA is TGTGCCAGCAGCCCTAGGACAGGGGACAATCAGCCCCAGCATTTT. This sequence encodes CASSPRTGDNQPQHF. Full variable domain (rest looked up from reference TRBV7-8 and TRBJ1-5): GAGVSQSPRYKVAKRGQDVALRCDPISGHVSLFWYQQALGQGPEFLTYFQNEAQLDKSGLPSDRFFAERPEGSVSTLKIQRTQQEDSAVYLCASSPRTGDNQPQHFGDGTRLSIL.

The chain combines TRBV21-1 with TRBJ2-7; TRBD2, the table's D call, lacks a check against the DNA. TRBV21-1 has pseudogene status. The CDR3 runs 15 residues. The CDR3 region is CASSKVPRERYEQYF. The CDR3 DNA sequence: TGTGCCAGCAGCAAAGTCCCCCGGGAGAGATACGAGCAGTACTTC.

The V gene is TRBV11-2, the J gene TRBJ1-2; D unresolved. Germline values: CDR1 SGHAT, CDR2 FQNNGV. This CDR3 comprises 12 residues. The V end lost 1 base, the J end lost 7 bases, and 7 bases lay between the germline ends. This chain's CDR3 is CASSLAWSGYTF. The CDR3 DNA reads as TGTGCCAGCAGCTTAGCCTGGAGTGGCTACACCTTC.

The chain links TRBV7-2 to TRBJ2-1; D is unclear. The ends were cut back, 1 base at V and 9 bases at J, with 10 bases in the middle. Per the germline V gene, CDR1 is SGHTA and CDR2 is FQGNSA. The CDR3 sequence is 13 residues long. CDR3 in amino acids: CASSLDGYGEQFF. DNA for the CDR3: TGTGCCAGCAGCTTAGATGGTTACGGTGAGCAGTTCTTC.

The CDR3 region has the DNA TGTGCCAGCAGCTTGGTTGACAGGGCTAGGTCACCCCTCCACTTT. Translated: CASSLVDRARSPLHF. The V and J genes are TRBV5-6 and TRBJ1-6; 7 nucleotides line up with TRBD1. The CDR3 has 15 residues. V lost 0 bases and J lost 10; bases outside the gene matches: 7. Germline CDR1 and CDR2: SGHDT and YYEEEE. Variable domain in full (rest from reference TRBV5-6 and TRBJ1-6): DAGVTQSPTHLIKTRGQQVTLRCSPKSGHDTVSWYQQALGQGPQFIFQYYEEEERQRGNFPDRFSGHQFPNYSSELNVNALLLGDSALYLCASSLVDRARSPLHFGNGTRLTVT.

CDR3 residues: CASSYSKGDGYTF. The DNA of the CDR3 is TGTGCCAGCAGTTACTCGAAAGGGGATGGCTACACCTTC. The chain carries TRBV6-5 and TRBJ1-2; D perhaps matches TRBD1 (5 bases). Germline V gene sequence: CDR1 MNHEY, CDR2 SVGAGI. Trimming took off 0 bases at V and 6 bases at J, with 8 bases between the two ends. The CDR3 totals 13 residues.

This chain connects TRBV28 to TRBJ1-6; possibly TRBD1 for D (5 bases). Trimming pared 10 bases from V and 9 bases from J, leaving 16 bases between. CDR1 is MDHEN and CDR2 is SYDVKM in the germline V gene. The CDR3 sequence is 13 residues long. This CDR3 is CAISRDFGSPLHF. The CDR3 DNA sequence: TGTGCCATCTCCAGGGACTTTGGTTCACCCCTCCACTTT.

The chain joins TRBV14 to TRBJ1-1; possibly TRBD1 for D (5 bases). Germline CDR1 reads SGHDN; CDR2 reads FVKESK. This CDR3 region has 20 residues. The ends were cut back, 4 bases at V and 4 bases at J, with 31 bases in the middle. In nucleotides, the CDR3 is TGTGCCAGCAGCCCATGGGGCTCGGCGCGCAGGGATGGGGTTGGCACTGAAGCTTTCTTT. Residues: CASSPWGSARRDGVGTEAFF. Supplemented by reference TRBV14 and TRBJ1-1, the full variable domain reads EAGVTQFPSHSVIEKGQTVTLRCDPISGHDNLYWYRRVMGKEIKFLLHFVKESKQDESGMPNNRFLAERTGGTYSTLKVQPAELEDSGVYFCASSPWGSARRDGVGTEAFFGQGTRLTVV.

The chain combines TRBV6-5 with TRBJ2-3; TRBD2 matches at 12 bases. CDR1 MNHEY and CDR2 SVGAGI come from the germline V gene. CDR3 length: 16 amino acids. Germline trimming cut 4 bases from V and 7 bases from J; bases unmatched to any gene: 9. The CDR3: CASSSTSGGSPNTQYF. The CDR3 DNA reads TGTGCCAGCAGTTCGACTAGCGGGGGCTCTCCGAATACGCAGTATTTT.

The chain couples TRBV11-2 to TRBJ1-2, with D possibly being TRBD1 (6 bases). The CDR3 sequence is 16 residues long. Trimming took 5 bases from V and 5 from J, leaving 21 bases between them. Germline V CDR1 and CDR2: SGHAT, FQNNGV. The CDR3 loop reads CASSQPRGIAQYGYTF. The CDR3 nucleotides read TGTGCCAGCAGCCAGCCCAGGGGCATTGCCCAATATGGCTACACCTTC.

This chain uses TRBV5-1 with TRBJ2-2, with 13 positions matching TRBD2. V trimming: 1 base; J trimming: 0 bases; junction bases outside the gene matches: 3. Germline CDR1 is SGHRS and CDR2 is YFSETQ. The CDR3 runs 18 residues. CDR3 sequence (DNA): TGCGCCAGCAGCTTGAAGGGACTAGCGGGACCGAACACCGGGGAGCTGTTTTTT. This codes for CASSLKGLAGPNTGELFF.

The V call is TRBV11-2, the J call TRBJ2-7; D is uncertain. V dropped 1 base and J dropped 2 bases, with 6 bases sitting between them. CDR3 size: 13 residues. Germline values: CDR1 SGHAT, CDR2 FQNNGV. The CDR3 DNA follows: TGTGCCAGCAGCTTAGTCTCTACCTACGAGCAGTACTTC. Translation: CASSLVSTYEQYF.

The gene calls are TRBV7-7 and TRBJ2-1; D is perhaps TRBD1 (6 bases). V lost 1 base, J lost 10 bases, and 17 bases lay in between. Germline V gives CDR1 SSHAT, CDR2 FNYEAQ (reference sequence). The CDR3 is made up of 15 amino acids. The CDR3 nucleotides read TGTGCCAGCAGCTTAGGAGGGGGTTTCGGGCGAGAGCAGTTCTTC. It translates to CASSLGGGFGREQFF.